This TCR beta chain was captured in a study of neurological immune-mediated disorders. Trimming removed 2 bases from V and 10 bases from J; junction bases left unmatched: 11. Germline assignment: CDR1 MDHEN and CDR2 SYDVKM. This CDR3 region has 15 residues. This clonotype was picked up a small number of times. This may be a read error: a much more frequent sequence differs by one nucleotide. Time point of the sample: longitudinal time-point 2. Sequencing runs each generated in excess of 180 million TCR-beta sequences derived from 15-18 subjects. TCRdb analysed the 5' RACE reads with MiXCR anew, one entry per CDR3 protein. The sample includes roughly 98,000 distinct CDR3 sequences, roughly 13% seen only once; the top ten take roughly 5%.

The chain is built from TRBV28 and TRBJ1-1; 9 bases agree with TRBD1. The source is a female donor with HTLV-1-associated myelopathy (HAM/TSP). Specimen: PBMCs. CDR3: CASSLPGQGHTVAFF. The CDR3 DNA sequence: TGTGCCAGCAGTTTACCGGGACAGGGACATACGGTAGCTTTCTTT.